Listed below are T cell receptor beta chains from one sample, sequenced in a study of T cell repertoires in cytomegalovirus infection. For these receptors, no antigen is known. TCRdb ran MiXCR on the reads and lists one entry per CDR3 protein. Of hundreds of thousands of distinct CDR3 sequences detected, roughly 36% appear once; the ten largest clones hold about 20%. Source: cultured PBMCs, taken from culture after CMV antigen stimulation. The origin of the receptors is a human donor in good health (CMV status not recorded). Some clones in this sample may be carry-over from other donors' samples. The CDR3 runs from the conserved cysteine through the conserved F or W. Each record gives: CDR3 protein, CDR3 DNA, J gene, clone size, D gene, V gene. A D gene is named only where the DNA matches it firmly. Clone size, where shown, is once, few, many, or a class for clones that have expanded.

CASSLAGTATTYGYTF TGTGCCAGCAGCTTAGCCGGGACAGCGACCACCTATGGCTACACCTTC TRBJ1-2 many TRBD1 TRBV7-2
CASQGSGYGYTF TGTGCCAGCCAGGGTTCAGGCTATGGCTACACCTTC TRBJ1-2 few NA TRBV2
CASSLSRGSPYEQYF TGTGCCAGCAGCTTATCTCGCGGGAGTCCCTACGAGCAGTACTTC TRBJ2-7 few TRBD2 TRBV7-2
CASRPPGNRQFSPLHF TGTGCCAGCCGGCCGCCAGGGAATCGACAATTTTCACCCCTCCACTTT TRBJ1-6 NA NA TRBV7-9
CASSPRGLAGSMDEQFF TGTGCCAGCAGCCCTCGGGGGCTAGCTGGGTCTATGGATGAGCAGTTCTTC TRBJ2-1 NA NA TRBV11-2
CASSLTPQATEAFF TGTGCCAGCAGCTTAACCCCACAGGCTACTGAAGCTTTCTTT TRBJ1-1 many NA TRBV7-2
CASSLGFSSYNSPLHF TGTGCCAGCAGCTTGGGTTTCAGCTCCTATAATTCACCCCTCCACTTT TRBJ1-6 few NA TRBV7-8
CASRTDRDTIINNYGYTF TGTGCCAGCAGAACCGACAGGGATACTATAATAAACAACTATGGCTACACCTTC TRBJ1-2 few TRBD1 TRBV6-2/TRBV6-3
CSAPTSGGNNEQFF TGCAGCGCCCCCACTAGCGGAGGTAACAATGAGCAGTTCTTC TRBJ2-1 NA TRBD2 TRBV29-1
CASSFLAGTYEQYF TGTGCCAGCAGCTTCCTAGCGGGAACCTACGAGCAGTACTTC TRBJ2-7 few TRBD2 TRBV11-2
CASSLRGTATNEKLFF TGTGCCAGCAGCTTAAGGGGGACAGCAACTAATGAAAAACTGTTTTTT TRBJ1-4 many TRBD1 TRBV7-2
CASSLPTGRIYNEQFF TGTGCCAGCAGCTTGCCGACAGGGAGAATCTACAATGAGCAGTTCTTC TRBJ2-1 many TRBD1 TRBV7-8
CASSLTGLQIGTEAFF TGTGCCAGCAGTCTCACGGGACTCCAGATCGGGACTGAAGCTTTCTTT TRBJ1-1 NA NA TRBV6-2/TRBV6-3
CSARRASGANVLTF TGCAGTGCTCGAAGAGCCTCTGGGGCCAACGTCCTGACTTTC TRBJ2-6 many NA TRBV20-1
CASSIRQGAREKLFF TGTGCCAGTAGTATCCGACAGGGGGCCCGTGAAAAACTGTTTTTT TRBJ1-4 few TRBD1 TRBV19
CASRYDRARGYTF TGTGCCAGCAGATATGACAGGGCCCGAGGCTACACCTTC TRBJ1-2 NA TRBD1 TRBV6-2/TRBV6-3
CASDGTGLYGYTF TGTGCCAGTGACGGGACAGGGCTATATGGCTACACCTTC TRBJ1-2 NA TRBD1 TRBV19
CASSLGPRQGWGGYTF TGCGCCAGCAGCTTGGGACCCCGACAGGGTTGGGGCGGCTACACCTTC TRBJ1-2 NA TRBD1 TRBV5-1
CASSPGTGTHYEQYF TGTGCCAGCAGCCCCGGGACAGGGACCCACTACGAGCAGTACTTC TRBJ2-7 many TRBD1 TRBV7-6
CSARWTTSEQFF TGCAGTGCTAGGTGGACTACATCTGAGCAGTTCTTC TRBJ2-1 NA NA TRBV20-1
CASSHRQGTSGSPLHF TGTGCCAGCAGCCATCGACAGGGAACGAGCGGTTCACCCCTCCACTTT TRBJ1-6 few TRBD1 TRBV7-8
CSVVERSSYNEQFF TGCAGTGTTGTAGAGCGTAGCTCCTACAATGAGCAGTTCTTC TRBJ2-1 NA NA TRBV20-1
CAISEEAGVSDTQYF TGTGCCATCAGTGAGGAAGCGGGAGTTTCAGATACGCAGTATTTT TRBJ2-3 NA TRBD2 TRBV10-3
CAISGASGGSYEQYF TGTGCCATCAGTGGGGCTAGCGGGGGGTCCTACGAGCAGTACTTC TRBJ2-7 once TRBD2 TRBV10-3
CASSTNWGNEQFF TGTGCCAGTAGTACAAACTGGGGCAATGAGCAGTTCTTC TRBJ2-1 few NA TRBV19
CASTRAGGQFF TGTGCCAGCACCCGTGCAGGGGGGCAGTTCTTC TRBJ2-1 NA TRBD1 TRBV7-9
CASSQAAGGPEQYF TGTGCCAGCAGCCAGGCAGCGGGGGGACCCGAGCAGTACTTC TRBJ2-7 NA TRBD2 TRBV3-1
CASSGQGTDQPQHF TGTGCCAGCAGTGGACAGGGTACGGATCAGCCCCAGCATTTT TRBJ1-5 NA TRBD1 TRBV6-6